This TCR beta chain was sequenced for a study of radiation and T cells in renal cell carcinoma. The repertoire was sequenced with immunoSEQ multiplex PCR; TCRdb's copy has only in-frame clones and lacks some. The table lists 100,000 to 150,000 clones, more than 75% of them singletons. Germline V gives CDR1 MNHNS, CDR2 SASEGT. The V end was cut by 0 bases, the J end by 2 bases, with 9 bases between. The CDR3 is 15 residues long. Time point of the sample: blood 2 weeks post-SBRT. Treatment indicated: 15 Gy SBRT to primary tumor, nephrectomy 4 weeks later. The chain employs TRBV6-1 and TRBJ2-3; D gene uncertain. The TCR was taken from a woman between 65 and 79 years old with renal cell carcinoma. The source material was blood, sampled from a patient whose treatment included radiotherapy and nephrectomy. The CDR3 bases are TGTGCCAGCAGTGAAGCGCCGGCCGTCACAGATACGCAGTATTTT. Protein: CASSEAPAVTDTQYF.